This T cell receptor (beta chain) was captured in a study of beta chain features in type 1 diabetes. Background on the study: Summed over all samples, the examined sorted cells came to fewer than 120,000,000. Findings of the study overall: Shortening that was moderate but significant affected the TCRB CDR3s of Type 1 diabetes patients in all four CD4+ subsets.

Germline trimming cut 0 bases from V and 1 base from J; bases unmatched to any gene: 11. Germline V gives CDR1 SGDLS, CDR2 YYNGEE. This CDR3 has 21 residues. This clone was found a few times. No antigen is known for it. The study reverse transcribed the entire isolated RNA, so it sequenced expressed TCRB transcripts. Assay used: immunoSEQ multiplex PCR; TCRdb lists only in-frame clones, some missing. Altogether hundreds of thousands of clones are present, 14% being singletons, with the ten largest covering 6.7%. V gene TRBV9 combines with J gene TRBJ2-1, with 15 nucleotides matching TRBD2. The sequenced sample was central memory CD4+ T cells from blood. The source is a man aged 25-45 years in good health. CDR3 loop: CASSVEGTSGRSPLSYNEQFF. In DNA, the CDR3 is TGTGCCAGCAGCGTAGAGGGGACTAGCGGGAGGTCACCTCTGTCCTACAATGAGCAGTTCTTC.